There are many counts of the clone carrying this T cell receptor (beta chain). The source of the sample is a study of tumor-infiltrating lymphocytes in oesophageal squamous cell carcinoma. CDR3 length: 15 amino acids. The V end was cut by 2 bases, the J end by 11 bases, with 19 bases between. Germline CDR1 MDHEN, CDR2 SYDVKM. TCRdb passed the PCR reads through MiXCR, listing each CDR3 protein once. The table has approximately 22,000 distinct CDR3 sequences, roughly 32% seen once; the top ten hold 19%. This receptor was taken from a female donor with esophageal squamous cell carcinoma. V is TRBV28 and J is TRBJ1-5; D is unresolved. The source material was esophageal tumor tissue. DNA for the CDR3: TGTGCCAGCAGTTTAGAGGGCAGACTTCCCGTTGCCCAGCATTTT. It codes for CASSLEGRLPVAQHF. Looking up the rest from reference TRBV28 and TRBJ1-5 gives the full variable domain: DVKVTQSSRYLVKRTGEKVFLECVQDMDHENMFWYRQDPGLGLRLIYFSYDVKMKEKGDIPEGYSVSREKKERFSLILESASTNQTSMYLCASSLEGRLPVAQHFGDGTRLSIL.